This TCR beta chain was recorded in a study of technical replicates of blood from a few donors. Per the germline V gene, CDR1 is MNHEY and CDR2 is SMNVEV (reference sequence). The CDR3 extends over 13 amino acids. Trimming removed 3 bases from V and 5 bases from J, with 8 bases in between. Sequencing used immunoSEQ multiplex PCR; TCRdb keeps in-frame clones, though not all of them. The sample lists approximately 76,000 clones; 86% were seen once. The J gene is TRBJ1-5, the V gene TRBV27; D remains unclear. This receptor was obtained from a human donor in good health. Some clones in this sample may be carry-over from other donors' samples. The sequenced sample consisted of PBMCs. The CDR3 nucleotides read TGTGCCAGCAGTTTGGCCCTTCATCAGCCCCAGCATTTT. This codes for CASSLALHQPQHF.